These 5 T cell receptor beta chains were all obtained from the same sample, sequenced in a study of blood T cell repertoires in COVID-19. Assay: immunoSEQ multiplex PCR; the TCRdb copy retains only in-frame clones and omits some. The table lists 30,000 or so clones, about 78% of them singletons. The sequencing sample was made of peripheral blood. The receptors were sampled from a man older than 75 with acute or convalescent COVID-19.

J is TRBJ1-1 and V is TRBV18; D not certain. CDR1 KGHSH and CDR2 LQKENI come from the germline V gene. The CDR3 extends over 12 amino acids. V dropped 6 bases and J dropped 14 bases, with 19 bases sitting between them. The CDR3 coding sequence is TGTGCCAGCTCCCTTGGCGCGGATGATGAGTTCTTT. Its protein product is CASSLGADDEFF. Combining the CDR3 with reference TRBV18 and TRBJ1-1 gives the whole variable domain NAGVMQNPRHLVRRRGQEARLRCSPMKGHSHVYWYRQLPEEGLKFMVYLQKENIIDESGMPKERFSAEFPKEGPSILRIQQVVRGDSAAYFCASSLGADDEFFGQGTRLTVV.

The chain links TRBV7-4 to TRBJ2-7; TRBD2 matches 7 bases. CDR3 length equals 18 residues. V was pared by 5 bases and J by 0 bases, with 16 bases of the junction left unmatched. Germline V gene lookup returns CDR1 SGHVT and CDR2 SQSDAQ. The CDR3 DNA sequence: TGTGCCAGCAGCCTCCTCCTGGCAGGGAGGGTATGCTCCTACGAGCAGTACTTC. This sequence encodes CASSLLLAGRVCSYEQYF. Filled out from reference TRBV7-4 and TRBJ2-7, the complete variable domain reads GAGVSQSPRYKVAKRGRDVALRCDSISGHVTLYWYRQTLGQGSEVLTYSQSDAQRDKSGRPSGRFSAERPERSVSTLKIQRTEQGDSAVYLCASSLLLAGRVCSYEQYFGPGTRLTVT.

The V call is TRBV4-1, the J call TRBJ1-5, with 8 bases fitting TRBD1. The CDR3 consists of 16 residues. With 0 bases clipped from V and 2 bases from J, the junction kept 3 bases outside the gene matches. Germline CDR1 reads MGHRA; CDR2 reads YSYEKL. This CDR3 reads CASSQDDRGGNQPQHF. The CDR3 DNA is TGCGCCAGCAGCCAAGATGACAGGGGAGGCAATCAGCCCCAGCATTTT.

This clone was recorded only once. V usage is TRBV5-5 and J usage is TRBJ1-1, with 9 bases matching TRBD1. V trimming: 1 base; J trimming: 5 bases; junction bases outside the gene matches: 12. This CDR3 spans 17 amino acids. CDR1 is SGHKS, CDR2 YYEKEE, per germline (reference sequence). DNA for the CDR3: TGTGCCAGCAGCTTGTTACAGGGGGCGGTGAGTAGGACTGAAGCTTTCTTT. It yields the protein CASSLLQGAVSRTEAFF.

This clone was recorded a few times. This chain links TRBV6-1 with TRBJ1-2; D ambiguous. The germline CDR1 and CDR2 sequences are MNHNS and SASEGT. V lost 2 bases to trimming and J lost 4 bases, with 8 bases between them. The CDR3 totals 13 residues. This CDR3 is CASSESGIYGYTF. For the CDR3, the DNA is TGTGCCAGCAGTGAATCAGGCATCTATGGCTACACCTTC.